Sequencing of this TCR beta chain was carried out in a study of cytomegalovirus exposure and HLA in healthy donors. Study-wide results and caveats: The study recorded 160 or so TCR beta chains that were cytomegalovirus-associated.

In the PCR, 60 Vbeta and 13 Jbeta primers were used. TCRdb's copy holds only in-frame clones and misses some; the assay was immunoSEQ multiplex PCR. The data hold 210,000 or so clones, with 70% to 80% observed a single time. Per germline, CDR1 SQVTM and CDR2 ANQGSEA. The trim removed 6 bases at V and 0 bases at J, leaving 1 base unmatched. The CDR3 sequence is 12 residues long. As concerns this clone: The antigen remains undetermined.

The rearrangement joins TRBV29-1 to TRBJ2-5; 7 positions match TRBD1. The TCR was taken from a girl aged 2 to 9 in good health and CMV-seronegative. The source material was PBMCs. The DNA for the CDR3 is TGCAGCGTGGGACAGTACCAAGAGACCCAGTACTTC. Translation: CSVGQYQETQYF.